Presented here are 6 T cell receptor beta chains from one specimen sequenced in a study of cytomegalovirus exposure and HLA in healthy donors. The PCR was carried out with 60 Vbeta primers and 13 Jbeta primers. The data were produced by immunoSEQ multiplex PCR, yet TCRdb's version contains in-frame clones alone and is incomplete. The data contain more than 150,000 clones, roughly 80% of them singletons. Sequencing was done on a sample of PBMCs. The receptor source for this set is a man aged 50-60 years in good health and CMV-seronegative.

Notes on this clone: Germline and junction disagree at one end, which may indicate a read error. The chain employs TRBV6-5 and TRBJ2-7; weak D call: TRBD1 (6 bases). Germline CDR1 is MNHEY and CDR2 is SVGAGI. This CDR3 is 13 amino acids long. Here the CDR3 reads CVSSPGTPSEQYF. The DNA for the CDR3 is TGTGTCAGCAGCCCCGGGACACCTTCCGAGCAGTACTTC.

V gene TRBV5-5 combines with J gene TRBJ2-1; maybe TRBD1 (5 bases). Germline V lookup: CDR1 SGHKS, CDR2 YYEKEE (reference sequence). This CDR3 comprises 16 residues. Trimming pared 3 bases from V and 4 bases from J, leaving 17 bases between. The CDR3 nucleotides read TGTGCCAGCAGCTCGCTCGCGGACATGGGTTACAATGAGCAGTTCTTC. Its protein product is CASSSLADMGYNEQFF. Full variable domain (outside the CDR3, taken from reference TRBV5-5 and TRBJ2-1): DAGVTQSPTHLIKTRGQQVTLRCSPISGHKSVSWYQQVLGQGPQFIFQYYEKEERGRGNFPDRFSARQFPNYSSELNVNALLLGDSALYLCASSSLADMGYNEQFFGPGTRLTVL.

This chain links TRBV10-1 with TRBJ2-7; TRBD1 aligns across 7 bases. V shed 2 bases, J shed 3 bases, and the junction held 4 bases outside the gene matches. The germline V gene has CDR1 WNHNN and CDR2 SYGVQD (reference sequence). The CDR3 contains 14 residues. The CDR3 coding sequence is TGCGCCAGCAGTGAGGGGGGACAGTTCTACGAGCAGTACTTC. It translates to CASSEGGQFYEQYF.

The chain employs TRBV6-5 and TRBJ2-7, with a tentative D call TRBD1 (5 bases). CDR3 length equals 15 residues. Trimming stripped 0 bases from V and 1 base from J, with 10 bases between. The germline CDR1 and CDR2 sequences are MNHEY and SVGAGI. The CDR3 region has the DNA TGTGCCAGCAGTTACTCGAGGCAGGGATCCTACGAGCAGTACTTC. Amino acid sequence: CASSYSRQGSYEQYF.

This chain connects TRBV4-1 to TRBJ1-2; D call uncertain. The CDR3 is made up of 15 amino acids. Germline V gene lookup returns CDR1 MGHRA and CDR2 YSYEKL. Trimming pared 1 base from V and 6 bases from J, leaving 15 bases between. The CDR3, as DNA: TGCGCCAGCAGCCAAGGCTCTGGTACCTATAATGGCTACACCTTC. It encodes CASSQGSGTYNGYTF.

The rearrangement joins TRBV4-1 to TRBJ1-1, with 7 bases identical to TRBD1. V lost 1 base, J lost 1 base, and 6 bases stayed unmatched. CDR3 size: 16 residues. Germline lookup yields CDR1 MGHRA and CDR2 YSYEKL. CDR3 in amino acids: CASSQVLGQKNTEAFF. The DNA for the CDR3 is TGCGCCAGCAGCCAAGTATTGGGACAGAAGAACACTGAAGCTTTCTTT.